The sequence of this T cell receptor (beta chain) was determined in a study of T cells in Graves' hyperthyroidism and ophthalmopathy. Researchers took RNA transcripts and amplified the TCR beta CDR3 regions from them. Carried out on the TCR CDR3, a first-round RT-PCR used the HTBI primer set. TCRdb fed the multiplex PCR reads into MiXCR, producing one record per CDR3 protein. The sample consists of 300,000 to 450,000 distinct CDR3 sequences, about 15% of them appearing once. In this sample, this clonotype turned up many times. Its antigen is still unknown. Overall study results and limits: Most thyroid clonotypes that were expanded above 0.001 also turned up in blood.

Germline CDR1 and CDR2: SGHAT and FQNNGV. CDR3 length equals 14 residues. Trimming took off 0 bases at V and 5 bases at J, with 10 bases between the two ends. The sequenced sample consisted of blood. The sequence derives from a woman aged 25 to 39 with Graves' hyperthyroidism. The chain joins TRBV11-2 to TRBJ1-1; unclear D gene. The CDR3 here is CASSLDGVGTEAFF. CDR3 DNA: TGTGCCAGCAGCTTAGACGGCGTCGGGACTGAAGCTTTCTTT.